The 19 T cell receptor beta chains below all came from one sample that was sequenced in a study of tissue T cells after allogeneic stem cell transplantation. Regarding time point: mouse harvest day 14 after allogeneic transplant. Mouse grafts combined 10^7 T-cell-depleted bone marrow cells with 10^6 splenic CD5+ T cells. Profiled with immunoSEQ multiplex PCR; TCRdb holds only in-frame clones, not every one. The sample has under 2,500 clones; approximately 46% are singletons. Sequencing input: lymph node tissue. The receptors here all came from a female BALB/c mouse given C57BL/6 T cells with graft-versus-host disease after an allogeneic hematopoietic cell transplant.

On this clone itself: Genes and germline come from the mouse. The read finishes 1 residue shy of the CDR3 end, and the germline J gene is used to complete it. The chain uses TRBV23 and TRBJ1-1; TRBD1 is the table's D call, not checked against the DNA. CDR1 and CDR2 (germline): KGHTA, FQNQQP. CDR3 size: 12 residues. The covered CDR3 bases are TGCTCCAGCAGTCCGGGACAAACAGAAGTCTTC. Encoded protein: CSSSPGQTEVF. From start to end, the CDR3 is CSSSPGQTEVFF.

Sample share makes this clone large. Gene names and germline match the mouse. The CDR3 is cut off 1 residue early in the read; its end comes from the germline J gene. The chain is built from TRBV26 and TRBJ1-2; D is ambiguous. This CDR3 contains 13 residues. The V end lost 6 bases, the J end lost 0 bases, and 8 bases lay between the germline ends. Per the germline V gene, CDR1 is KGHPV and CDR2 is FQNQEV (reference sequence). Partial CDR3 DNA: TGTGCCAGCAGGCTGACAACAAACTCCGACTACACC. This gives the protein CASRLTTNSDYT. The full-length CDR3 reads as CASRLTTNSDYTF.

Points on this clone: These gene names are mouse names. The read comes to an end 1 residue before the CDR3 does, leaving the germline J gene to fill in the end. The rearrangement links TRBV13-1 to TRBJ2-4; D ambiguous. V was clipped by 3 bases and J by 0 bases, with 5 bases between them. This CDR3 is built from 13 residues. CDR1 and CDR2 from the germline V gene are NSHNY and SYGAGN. The CDR3 bases that were read are TGTGCCAGCAGTGCTGGTAGTCAAAACACCTTGTAC. As protein: CASSAGSQNTLY. The CDR3 in its entirety is CASSAGSQNTLYF.

Details on this clone: All gene names here are mouse names. CDR3 bases read: TGTGCCAGCAGCTTCGACTGGACTGCAGAAACGCTGTAT. Translation: CASSFDWTAETLY. The entire CDR3 protein reads CASSFDWTAETLYF. The J gene is TRBJ2-3, the V gene TRBV3; tentative D call: TRBD2 (6 bases). With the read ending 1 residue before the CDR3 end, the germline J gene is used to fill in that end. V lost 3 bases and J lost 2, with 9 bases in between. There are 14 residues in the CDR3. The V gene's germline CDR1 is SNHLY and CDR2 FYNGKV (reference sequence).

This clone turned up a few times. Gene names are the mouse ones. Read data end 1 residue before the CDR3 end; the end is taken from the germline J gene. The V call is TRBV2, the J call TRBJ2-1, with TRBD2 as a possible D gene (6 bases). Between the trimmed V and J ends, which lost 5 bases and 7 bases, there was a span of 6 bases. The CDR3 covers 11 residues. CDR1 and CDR2 from the germline V gene are LGHNA and YSYQKL. CDR3 DNA (partial): TGTGCCAGCAGCGGGGGGGCTGAGCAGTTC. Its protein product is CASSGGAEQF. The complete CDR3 protein is CASSGGAEQFF.

With respect to this clone: Genes here carry mouse names. The read stops 1 residue short of the end of the CDR3; the missing end is completed from the germline J gene. The chain couples TRBV19 to TRBJ2-4, with TRBD2 matching 7 bases. The CDR3 sequence is 12 residues long. The junction had 0 bases not matched to a gene; V was cut back by 1 base and J by 7 bases. In germline, CDR1 is FNHDT, CDR2 SITEND (reference sequence). The CDR3 region is CASSIWGDTLYF. The sequenced CDR3 bases are TGTGCCAGCAGTATATGGGGGGACACCTTGTAC.

This clone has more than one count but fewer than ten. The listed genes are named as in mouse. The read comes to an end 1 residue before the CDR3 does, leaving the germline J gene to fill in the end. The gene calls are TRBV13-2 and TRBJ2-1; no clear D. The CDR3 is made up of 13 amino acids. Germline CDR1 and CDR2: NNHNN and SYGAGS (reference sequence). Trimming pared 1 base from V and 1 base from J, leaving 3 bases between. CDR3 bases read: TGTGCCAGCGGTGATCAGAACTATGCTGAGCAGTTC. As protein: CASGDQNYAEQF. The entire CDR3 sequence reads CASGDQNYAEQFF.

Concerning this clone itself: Genes here carry mouse names. The CDR3 goes on 1 residue after the read ends, and that part is filled in from the germline J gene. This chain uses TRBV2 with TRBJ1-1, with D perhaps matching TRBD1 (5 bases). V lost 1 base, J lost 4 bases, and 7 bases lay in between. The length of the CDR3 is 13 residues. Germline CDR1 reads LGHNA; CDR2 reads YSYQKL. CDR3: CASSQVGTTEVFF. CDR3 bases read: TGTGCCAGCAGCCAAGTGGGGACCACAGAAGTCTTC.

As regards this clone: The germline and genes are mouse ones. The CDR3 end falls 1 residue outside the read, so it is completed with the germline J gene. The rearrangement uses TRBV12-2 and TRBJ1-5; tentative D call: TRBD1 (6 bases). The CDR3 sequence is 16 residues long. V was pared by 0 bases and J by 1 base, with 12 bases between. The V gene's germline CDR1 is SGHLS and CDR2 HYDKME. CDR3 bases read: TGTGCCAGCTCTCTCGATTTGGACAGCAACAACCAGGCTCCGCTT. It is translated as CASSLDLDSNNQAPL. The full CDR3 protein is CASSLDLDSNNQAPLF.

For this clone: Mouse gene names apply. The missing CDR3 end, 1 residue past where the read stops, is filled in from the germline J gene. The chain has TRBV29 and TRBJ2-7; 7 bases are shared with TRBD1. Germline V gives CDR1 MSHET, CDR2 SYDVDS. J lost 4 bases, V lost 4 bases, and 7 bases had no gene match. This CDR3 has 14 amino acids. CDR3 protein: CASSWGQKFYEQYF. The part of the CDR3 DNA that was read is TGTGCTAGCAGTTGGGGACAGAAATTTTATGAACAGTAC. Together with reference TRBV29 and TRBJ2-7, the CDR3 gives the full variable domain: DMKVTQMPRYLIKRMGENVLLECGQDMSHETMYWYRQDPGLGLQLIYISYDVDSNSEGDIPKGYRVSRKKREHFSLILDSAKTNQTSVYFCASSWGQKFYEQYFGPGTRLTVL.

Notes on this clone: Gene names are mouse gene names. The read stops 1 residue short of the end of the CDR3; the missing end is completed from the germline J gene. The chain uses TRBV15 and TRBJ2-5, with D hard to call. V lost 3 bases and J 4 bases, leaving 5 bases between the germline ends. Germline V gene lookup returns CDR1 SGHND and CDR2 FRSKSL. This CDR3 contains 12 residues. The CDR3 protein is CASSFSEDTQYF. The CDR3 DNA, read in part, is TGTGCCAGCAGTTTTTCAGAAGACACCCAGTAC.

This clone was detected only once. The listed genes are named as in mouse. The read halts 1 residue ahead of the CDR3 end, with the missing end drawn from the germline J gene. The V gene is TRBV3, the J gene TRBJ1-1; D not certain. Germline V gives CDR1 SNHLY, CDR2 FYNGKV (reference sequence). CDR3 length: 13 residues. Trimming took off 1 base at V and 2 bases at J, with 5 bases between the two ends. The CDR3 region is CASSLEGNTEVFF. The part of the CDR3 DNA that was read is TGTGCCAGCAGCTTAGAGGGCAACACAGAAGTCTTC.

This clone was observed a handful of times. Genes here carry mouse names. The sequence runs out 1 residue before the end of the CDR3; the remainder is reconstructed from the germline J gene. The chain joins TRBV13-1 to TRBJ2-7; TRBD2 matches 7 bases. The CDR3 contains 11 residues. The ends lost 6 bases at V and 6 bases at J; junction bases unmatched: 3. Germline CDR1 NSHNY, CDR2 SYGAGN. CDR3 in amino acids: CASTLGVEQYF. CDR3 bases read: TGTGCCAGCACCCTGGGGGTTGAACAGTAC.

For this clone: The listed genes are named as in mouse. The observed sequence ends 1 residue before the CDR3 terminus, with the missing tail filled in from the germline J gene. V gene TRBV15 combines with J gene TRBJ2-7, with 10 bases identical to TRBD2. The CDR3 sequence is 14 residues long. The germline V gene encodes CDR1 SGHND and CDR2 FRSKSL. The trim removed 5 bases at V and 2 bases at J, leaving 3 bases unmatched. CDR3 bases read: TGTGCCAGCAGTCGACTGGGGGGCCCCTATGAACAGTAC. Translated, it gives CASSRLGGPYEQY. The full CDR3 reads CASSRLGGPYEQYF.

A remark on this clone: Gene names refer to mouse genes. The CDR3 goes on 1 residue after the read ends, and that part is filled in from the germline J gene. The chain joins TRBV3 to TRBJ2-4; 7 bases fit TRBD2. With 1 base clipped from V and 1 base from J, the junction kept 2 bases outside the gene matches. There are 15 residues in the CDR3. Germline V gene sequence: CDR1 SNHLY, CDR2 FYNGKV (reference sequence). The CDR3 sequence: CASSLGWGGQNTLYF. CDR3 DNA (partial): TGTGCCAGCAGCTTAGGATGGGGGGGTCAAAACACCTTGTAC.

On this clone itself: Genes and germline are mouse. Coverage ceases 1 residue before the CDR3 finishes, and the germline J gene fills in the end. The chain is built from TRBV13-3 and TRBJ2-2; 10 positions agree with TRBD2. V shed 5 bases and J 0 bases; nucleotides not matched to a gene: 4. Germline CDR1 reads NNHDY; CDR2 reads SYVADS. The CDR3 has 16 residues. The DNA read from the CDR3 is TGTGCCAGCAGCTATGACTGGGGGGCAAACACCGGGCAGCTCTAC. Translated, it gives CASSYDWGANTGQLY. The CDR3 in its entirety is CASSYDWGANTGQLYF.

This clone was recorded a few times. The genes are named according to mouse. The read halts 1 residue ahead of the CDR3 end, with the missing end drawn from the germline J gene. This rearrangement joins TRBV20 to TRBJ1-1; D perhaps matches TRBD1 (6 bases). CDR3 length: 11 amino acids. CDR1 and CDR2 from the germline V gene are GFQATS and STVNSAI. V was pared by 3 bases and J by 7 bases, with 9 bases between. The covered CDR3 bases are TGTGGTGCTAGAAGGGGGAGAGAAGTCTTC. Translating it yields CGARRGREVF. The CDR3, in full, reads CGARRGREVFF. Together with reference TRBV20 and TRBJ1-1, the CDR3 gives the full variable domain: GALVYQYPRRTICKSGTSMRMECQAVGFQATSVAWYRQSPQKTFELIALSTVNSAIKYEQNFTQEKFPISHPNLSFSSMTVLNAYLEDRGLYLCGARRGREVFFGKGTRLTVV.

By share, this clone counts as hyperexpanded. The genes and germline here are from mouse. The sequenced fragment ends 1 residue before the CDR3 boundary, so the rest is inferred from the germline J gene. This chain connects TRBV1 to TRBJ2-7; D may be TRBD1 (5 bases). The CDR3 is 13 amino acids. Germline CDR1 is NSQYPW and CDR2 is LRSPGD (reference sequence). V gave up 0 bases and J gave up 2 bases, with 5 bases separating them. The covered CDR3 bases are TGCACCTGCAGTGCAGAGGACACCTATGAACAGTAC. This encodes CTCSAEDTYEQY. The CDR3 in its entirety is CTCSAEDTYEQYF.

In the case of this clone: The genes and germline here are from mouse. The read halts 1 residue ahead of the CDR3 end, with the missing end drawn from the germline J gene. The V gene is TRBV26, the J gene TRBJ1-1; D is undetermined. Trimming stripped 2 bases from V and 5 bases from J, with 6 bases between. The length of the CDR3 is 12 residues. The germline V gene has CDR1 KGHPV and CDR2 FQNQEV (reference sequence). This CDR3 is CASSLARTEVFF. CDR3 DNA (partial): TGTGCCAGCAGTCTGGCCAGAACAGAAGTCTTC.